This T cell receptor beta chain was obtained from a study of beta chain features in type 1 diabetes. Study outcomes and limitations: Patients with Type 1 diabetes showed moderately but significantly shorter TCRB CDR3s in all four CD4+ subsets.

Expressed TCRB transcripts were sequenced after all isolated RNA was converted to cDNA. Some clones are missing from TCRdb's copy, which holds only in-frame ones; the method was immunoSEQ multiplex PCR. The table has about 360,000 clones, roughly an eighth seen once. This clone showed up just a few times. What it binds is not known. The CDR3 is 14 amino acids. J was trimmed by 6 bases and V by 2 bases; bases with no gene match: 0. CDR1 is SNHLY and CDR2 is FYNNEI in the germline V gene. Sequencing was done on a sample of naive CD4+ T cells from blood. The V gene is TRBV2, the J gene TRBJ2-3; 12 bases map to TRBD2. The clonotype comes from a woman aged 18-35 years with type 1 diabetes. This CDR3 reads CASSETSGGDTQYF. The CDR3 bases are TGTGCCAGCAGTGAAACTAGCGGGGGGGATACGCAGTATTTT.